One sample yielded the 9 T cell receptor beta chains listed below, sequenced in a study of control samples from healthy donors and cancer patients. Generated by immunoSEQ multiplex PCR, the TCRdb table keeps only in-frame clones and is missing some. The sample gives 190,000 or so clones, roughly 91% of which show up once; roughly 1.5% is in the top ten. The sequencing sample was made of blood. Receptors originate from a man aged 18 to 30 in good health.

This chain connects TRBV29-1 to TRBJ1-2; TRBD1 agrees at 7 bases. The CDR3 has 13 residues. J gave up 4 bases and V 6 bases, and 8 bases lay outside the gene matches. Germline CDR1 is SQVTM and CDR2 is ANQGSEA. CDR3 residues: CSVRDSGGYGYTF. The CDR3 nucleotides are TGCAGCGTAAGGGACAGCGGAGGCTATGGCTACACCTTC. Filled out from reference TRBV29-1 and TRBJ1-2, the complete variable domain reads SAVISQKPSRDICQRGTSLTIQCQVDSQVTMMFWYRQQPGQSLTLIATANQGSEATYESGFVIDKFPISRPNLTFSTLTVSNMSPEDSSIYLCSVRDSGGYGYTFGSGTRLTVV.

The chain joins TRBV20-1 to TRBJ1-1, with D uncertain. V lost 2 bases and J 4 bases, leaving 5 bases between the germline ends. Germline CDR1 and CDR2: DFQATT and SNEGSKA (reference sequence). The CDR3 totals 11 residues. CDR3 in DNA: TGCAGTGCTAGACAGAGCACTGAAGCTTTCTTT. This sequence encodes CSARQSTEAFF.

This chain joins TRBV2 and TRBJ2-6, with D hard to call. The CDR3 extends over 16 amino acids. Germline V gives CDR1 SNHLY, CDR2 FYNNEI. V was pared by 4 bases and J by 0 bases, with 10 bases between. This chain's CDR3 is CASSAFGYSGANVLTF. CDR3 nucleotide sequence: TGTGCCAGCAGTGCTTTCGGGTACTCTGGGGCCAACGTCCTGACTTTC.

The chain uses TRBV7-3 and TRBJ1-1; a possible D gene is TRBD1 (5 bases). The V and J ends lost 4 bases and 2 bases respectively, with 11 bases between them. Germline values: CDR1 SGHTA, CDR2 FQGTGA. The length of the CDR3 is 14 residues. CDR3 DNA sequence: TGTGCCAGCAGCTCACAGGCAATAAACACTGAAGCTTTCTTT. Amino acid sequence: CASSSQAINTEAFF.

The chain uses TRBV19 and TRBJ1-6; TRBD1 matches 7 bases. The CDR3 length is 15 residues. CDR1 is LNHDA, CDR2 SQIVND, per germline (reference sequence). Trimming removed 7 bases from V and 6 bases from J; junction bases left unmatched: 9. CDR3 bases: TGTGCCAGTATGAGGCAGGGGGTGAGTAATTCACCCCTCCACTTT. Its translation: CASMRQGVSNSPLHF.

The chain links TRBV5-1 to TRBJ1-2; D is ambiguous. The germline V gene encodes CDR1 SGHRS and CDR2 YFSETQ. Trimming removed 0 bases at V and 2 bases at J, with 11 bases between. This CDR3 is built from 15 residues. CDR3 coding DNA: TGCGCCAGCAGCTTGGCCCCCGGGGAGAACTATGGCTACACCTTC. Protein: CASSLAPGENYGYTF.

The genes are TRBV19 and TRBJ1-4, with D possibly TRBD1 on 5 matching bases. Germline V gives CDR1 LNHDA, CDR2 SQIVND (reference sequence). V was cut by 2 bases and J by 7 bases, with 11 bases left in between. The CDR3 loop spans 14 amino acids. Written as DNA, the CDR3 is TGTGCCAGTAGTATATCCCTGGGGCTTGAAAAACTGTTTTTT. It yields the protein CASSISLGLEKLFF.

The rearrangement uses TRBV10-3 and TRBJ2-1; D is unclear. The CDR3 sequence is 14 residues long. From germline, CDR1 is ENHRY and CDR2 SYGVKD. V shed 5 bases and J shed 8 bases, with 16 bases lying between them. CDR3: CAISFTLGIDEQFF. The CDR3 nucleotides read TGTGCCATCAGTTTCACACTTGGAATCGATGAGCAGTTCTTC.

The chain joins TRBV6-5 to TRBJ1-5; possibly TRBD1 for D (6 bases). The germline V and J ends were trimmed by 6 bases and 3 bases, with 9 bases remaining between them. CDR3 length: 13 amino acids. CDR1 and CDR2 (germline): MNHEY, SVGAGI. CDR3: CASRDSPNQPQHF. For the CDR3, the DNA is TGTGCCAGCAGGGACAGTCCCAATCAGCCCCAGCATTTT.